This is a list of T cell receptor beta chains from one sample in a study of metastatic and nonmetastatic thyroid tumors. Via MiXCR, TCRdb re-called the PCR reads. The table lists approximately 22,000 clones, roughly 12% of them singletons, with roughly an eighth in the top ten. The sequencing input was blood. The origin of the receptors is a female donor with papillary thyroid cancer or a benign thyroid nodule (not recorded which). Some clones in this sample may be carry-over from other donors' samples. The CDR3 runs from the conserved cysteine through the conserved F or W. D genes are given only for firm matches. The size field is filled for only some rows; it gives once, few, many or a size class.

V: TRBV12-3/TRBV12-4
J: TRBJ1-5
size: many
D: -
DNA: TGTGCCAGCAGTCTGGCAGGGGAAGGACAGCCCCAGCATTTT
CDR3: CASSLAGEGQPQHF

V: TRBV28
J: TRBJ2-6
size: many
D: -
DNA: TGTGCCAGCACTCCTTCGGCCTCTGGGGCCAACGTCCTGACTTTC
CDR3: CASTPSASGANVLTF

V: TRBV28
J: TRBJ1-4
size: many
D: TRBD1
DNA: TGTGCCAGCAGTGGGACAGTAATGACAACTAATGAAAAACTGTTTTTT
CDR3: CASSGTVMTTNEKLFF

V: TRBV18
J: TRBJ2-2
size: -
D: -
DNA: TGTGCCAGCTCACCATATACCGATGCGGTGAACACCGGGGAGCTGTTTTTT
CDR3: CASSPYTDAVNTGELFF

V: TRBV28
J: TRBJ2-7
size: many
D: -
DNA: TGTGCCAGCAGTTTGCACGGGCCCCGTAATCAGCAGTACTTC
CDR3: CASSLHGPRNQQYF

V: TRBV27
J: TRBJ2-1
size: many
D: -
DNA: TGTGCCAGCAGTTTAAGCGGAGGGCTGGACCATGAGCAGTTCTTC
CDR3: CASSLSGGLDHEQFF

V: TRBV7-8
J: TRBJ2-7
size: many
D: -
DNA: TGTGCCAGCAGCGCACCCGGGGGGCAGTTCGACGAGCAGTACTTC
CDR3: CASSAPGGQFDEQYF

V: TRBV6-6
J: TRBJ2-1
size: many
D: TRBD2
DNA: TGTGCCAGCAGAGCGGCCGGACTAGCGGGAGAGGAGACCTACAATGAGCAGTTCTTC
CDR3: CASRAAGLAGEETYNEQFF

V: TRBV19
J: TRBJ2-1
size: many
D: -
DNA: TGTGCCAGTAGCCGCTGGGCCGGGCGAAGGGAATACAATGAGCAGTTCTTC
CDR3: CASSRWAGRREYNEQFF

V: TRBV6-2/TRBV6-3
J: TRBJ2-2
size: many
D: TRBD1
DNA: TGTGCCAGCAGTTACGGGGGACAGGGCGACACCGGGGAGCTGTTTTTT
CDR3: CASSYGGQGDTGELFF

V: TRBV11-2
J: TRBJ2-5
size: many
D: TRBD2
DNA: TGTGCCAGCAGCTCCAACACCGGGACTAGCGACGACCTGATCGGTGACCAGTACTTC
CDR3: CASSSNTGTSDDLIGDQYF

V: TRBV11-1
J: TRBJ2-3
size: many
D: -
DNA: TGTGCCAGCAGCGTAGATTCGGGCAGGTCCCCAGATACGCAGTATTTT
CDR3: CASSVDSGRSPDTQYF

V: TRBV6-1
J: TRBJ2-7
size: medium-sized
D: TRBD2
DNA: TGTGCCAGCAGTCTGACCTACGGGAGGGCAAGCGAGCAGTACTTC
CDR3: CASSLTYGRASEQYF

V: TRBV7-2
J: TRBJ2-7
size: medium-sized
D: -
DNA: TGTGCCAGCAGCACCAGCTACGAGCAGTACTTC
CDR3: CASSTSYEQYF

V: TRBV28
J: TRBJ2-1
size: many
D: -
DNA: TGTGCCAGCACCCCCGGCGGCCTTGGGACCAATGAGCAGTTCTTC
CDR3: CASTPGGLGTNEQFF

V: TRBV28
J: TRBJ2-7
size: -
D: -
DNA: TGTGCCAGCAAGTTTCCGCAAACCTACGAGCAGTACTTC
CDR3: CASKFPQTYEQYF

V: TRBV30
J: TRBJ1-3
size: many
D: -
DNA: TGTGCCTGGAGTGGAAGAGGTTTGTTGGGAAACACCATATATTTT
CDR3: CAWSGRGLLGNTIYF

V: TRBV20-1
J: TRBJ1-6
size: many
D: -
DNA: TGCAGTGCCCGTGACCTGAATTCACCCCTCCACTTT
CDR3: CSARDLNSPLHF

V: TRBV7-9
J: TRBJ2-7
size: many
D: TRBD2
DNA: TGTGCCAGCAGCTCGACTAGCAGGACTTACGAGCAGTACTTC
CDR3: CASSSTSRTYEQYF

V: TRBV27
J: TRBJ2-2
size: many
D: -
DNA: TGTGCCAGCAGTTTAATGGATAACACCGGGGAGCTGTTTTTT
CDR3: CASSLMDNTGELFF